This TCR beta chain was identified during a study of cytomegalovirus exposure and HLA in healthy donors. Study outcomes and limitations: Cytomegalovirus status, reportedly, was diagnosed with high specificity and sensitivity by the classifier. Overall, roughly 160 TCR beta chains were annotated as cytomegalovirus-associated.

V lost 7 bases and J lost 1; bases outside the gene matches: 14. The germline gives CDR1 SQVTM, CDR2 ANQGSEA. The CDR3 sequence is 17 residues long. Vbeta (60) and Jbeta (13) primers were used in the PCR. Produced via immunoSEQ multiplex PCR; TCRdb's table is partial and in-frame only. This table has some 80,000 clones, 78% appearing once. A word on this clone: Its antigen is not known.

This chain uses TRBV29-1 with TRBJ2-1; 9 bases agree with TRBD2. The specimen was PBMCs. The sequence was collected from a young man in good health and CMV-seropositive. The CDR3 DNA follows: TGCAGCGCCGAGTCTAGCGGGACCGCTTTTTCCTACAATGAGCAGTTCTTC. Its protein is CSAESSGTAFSYNEQFF.